Included here is one T cell receptor (beta chain) sequence, with context. The antigen is undetermined. The V gene's germline CDR1 is SEHNR and CDR2 FQNEAQ (reference sequence). Trimming pared 2 bases from V and 4 bases from J, leaving 14 bases between. The CDR3 is made up of 15 amino acids. These data belong to a study of cytomegalovirus exposure and HLA in healthy donors. The wider study: Unique TCRs numbering about 87 million, obtained from HLA-typed donors, made up an early data release.

The PCR was carried out with 60 Vbeta primers and 13 Jbeta primers. Method: immunoSEQ multiplex PCR; TCRdb's copy keeps in-frame clones and lacks some. The sample lists some 200,000 clones; 70% were seen once. Study-level points and caveats: There were around 160 TCR beta chains listed as cytomegalovirus-associated.

Specimen: PBMCs. The receptor's source is a man aged 40-50 years in good health and CMV-seropositive. The chain couples TRBV7-9 to TRBJ1-2, with a tentative D call TRBD1 (5 bases). The CDR3 loop is CASSLIKQDFYGYTF. The CDR3 nucleotides read TGTGCCAGCAGCTTAATTAAACAGGATTTCTATGGCTACACCTTC. Looking up the rest from reference TRBV7-9 and TRBJ1-2 gives the full variable domain: DTGVSQNPRHKITKRGQNVTFRCDPISEHNRLYWYRQTLGQGPEFLTYFQNEAQLEKSRLLSDRFSAERPKGSFSTLEIQRTEQGDSAMYLCASSLIKQDFYGYTFGSGTRLTVV.